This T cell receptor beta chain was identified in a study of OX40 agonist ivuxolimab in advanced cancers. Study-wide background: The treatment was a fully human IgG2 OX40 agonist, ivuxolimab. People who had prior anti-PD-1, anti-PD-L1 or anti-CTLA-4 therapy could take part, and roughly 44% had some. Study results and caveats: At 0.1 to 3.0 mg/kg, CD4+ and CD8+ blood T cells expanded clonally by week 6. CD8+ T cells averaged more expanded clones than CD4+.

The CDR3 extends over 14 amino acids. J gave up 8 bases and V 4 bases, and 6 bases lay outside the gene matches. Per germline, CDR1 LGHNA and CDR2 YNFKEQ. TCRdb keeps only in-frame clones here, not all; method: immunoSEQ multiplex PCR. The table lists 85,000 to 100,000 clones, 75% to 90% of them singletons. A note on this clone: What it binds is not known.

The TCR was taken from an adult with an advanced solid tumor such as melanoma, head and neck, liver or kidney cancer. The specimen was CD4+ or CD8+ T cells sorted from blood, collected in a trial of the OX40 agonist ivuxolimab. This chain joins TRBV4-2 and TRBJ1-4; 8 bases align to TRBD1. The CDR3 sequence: CASSLDRVGEKLFF. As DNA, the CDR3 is TGTGCCAGCAGCCTGGACAGGGTGGGCGAAAAACTGTTTTTT.